One and the same sample provided the 22 T cell receptor beta chains below, sequenced in a study of T cell changes during pregnancy in multiple sclerosis. The data were produced by immunoSEQ multiplex PCR, yet TCRdb's version contains in-frame clones alone and is incomplete. This table has about 49,000 clones, approximately 95% appearing once. Material: CD8+ T cells from peripheral blood mononuclear cells, obtained in the first trimester of pregnancy. The receptors come from a female donor with multiple sclerosis, enrolled in a pregnancy study.

This sequence joins TRBV5-1 and TRBJ2-1, with 10 bases that match TRBD2. The trim removed 4 bases at V and 5 bases at J, leaving 6 bases unmatched. The length of the CDR3 is 15 residues. CDR1 SGHRS and CDR2 YFSETQ come from the germline V gene. The CDR3 DNA reads TGCGCCAGCAGCCAGACTAGCGGGTACAACAATGAGCAGTTCTTC. Translation: CASSQTSGYNNEQFF.

This clone appeared a single time. The chain uses TRBV9 and TRBJ2-7, with 7 bases fitting TRBD1. This CDR3 is built from 15 residues. Per germline, CDR1 SGDLS and CDR2 YYNGEE. V shed 0 bases and J 1 base; nucleotides not matched to a gene: 4. The CDR3 DNA reads as TGTGCCAGCAGCGTAGGACAGGGAGTTTCCTACGAGCAGTACTTC. It encodes CASSVGQGVSYEQYF. The full variable domain, rest sourced from reference TRBV9 and TRBJ2-7, is DSGVTQTPKHLITATGQRVTLRCSPRSGDLSVYWYQQSLDQGLQFLIQYYNGEERAKGNILERFSAQQFPDLHSELNLSSLELGDSALYFCASSVGQGVSYEQYFGPGTRLTVT.

The chain carries TRBV4-3 and TRBJ1-2, with D possibly being TRBD1 (5 bases). Germline V gene data show CDR1 as LGHNA and CDR2 as YSLEER. The V end was cut by 5 bases, the J end by 4 bases, with 17 bases between. The CDR3 spans 15 residues. CDR3 loop: CASSSSRAGLYGYTF. The CDR3 nucleotides are TGCGCCAGCAGCTCATCACGGGCAGGGCTCTATGGCTACACCTTC.

The rearrangement joins TRBV27 to TRBJ1-5; possibly TRBD1 for D (5 bases). Germline CDR1 and CDR2: MNHEY and SMNVEV (reference sequence). The length of the CDR3 is 15 residues. The V gene lost 6 bases and the J gene lost 6 bases, with 18 bases spanning the gap. The CDR3 is CASSHGRRQGQPQHF. The CDR3 bases are TGTGCCAGCAGCCACGGGAGAAGGCAGGGTCAGCCCCAGCATTTT.

V and J are TRBV2 and TRBJ2-7; 11 bases fit TRBD2. There are 15 residues in the CDR3. The J segment lost 4 bases and the V segment lost 7 bases, leaving 9 bases of the junction unmatched. The V gene's germline CDR1 is SNHLY and CDR2 FYNNEI. The CDR3 coding sequence is TGTGCCAGCATTAGCGGGAGGGCTTATGGGTACGAGCAGTACTTC. Encoded protein: CASISGRAYGYEQYF.

The chain employs TRBV4-1 and TRBJ2-1; TRBD2 agrees at 12 bases. With V trimmed by 4 bases and J by 7 bases, 5 bases remained unmatched. Germline CDR1 MGHRA, CDR2 YSYEKL. This CDR3 has 15 residues. CDR3 in DNA: TGCGCCAGCAGCCCCCTAGCGGGAGGGAGAAATGAGCAGTTCTTC. Its translation: CASSPLAGGRNEQFF.

V is TRBV4-3 and J is TRBJ1-5, with 8 bases matching TRBD1. V was clipped by 3 bases and J by 1 base; unmatched bases: 2. Germline CDR1 is LGHNA and CDR2 is YSLEER. This CDR3 comprises 15 residues. The CDR3 DNA reads TGCGCCAGCAGCCAGGACAGGGCGAGCAATCAGCCCCAGCATTTT. Translated, it gives CASSQDRASNQPQHF.

The J gene is TRBJ2-1, the V gene TRBV7-2; 7 nucleotides align to TRBD1. CDR3 length equals 15 residues. Germline V gene lookup returns CDR1 SGHTA and CDR2 FQGNSA. V gave up 1 base and J gave up 2 bases; unmatched junction bases: 2. CDR3 DNA sequence: TGTGCCAGCAGCTTAGAAGGGGGCGCCTACAATGAGCAGTTCTTC. It yields the protein CASSLEGGAYNEQFF.

The chain employs TRBV7-2 and TRBJ2-1; the D is unclear. Germline V gene data show CDR1 as SGHTA and CDR2 as FQGNSA. The CDR3 has 17 residues. V gave up 5 bases and J gave up 6 bases, with 23 bases separating them. The CDR3 DNA sequence: TGTGCCAGCAGCGTAAGCCCAGAAGCGACCCTTGGCAATGAGCAGTTCTTC. It specifies CASSVSPEATLGNEQFF.

Only one count was recorded for this clone. The chain combines TRBV7-9 with TRBJ2-7, with 8 positions matching TRBD1. Losses at the gene ends were 3 bases for V and 4 bases for J; bases not matched to a gene: 2. The V gene's germline CDR1 is SEHNR and CDR2 FQNEAQ (reference sequence). The CDR3 has 13 amino acids. The CDR3 DNA reads as TGTGCCAGCAGCTTGACAGGGGATTACGAGCAGTACTTC. Its translation is CASSLTGDYEQYF.

This chain connects TRBV13 to TRBJ2-7, with TRBD1 matching 7 bases. The CDR3 runs to 14 residues. In germline, CDR1 is PRHDT, CDR2 FYEKMQ (reference sequence). The V segment lost 3 bases and the J segment 2 bases; nucleotides outside the gene matches: 4. This chain's CDR3 is CASSLGQRTYEQYF. CDR3 DNA sequence: TGTGCCAGCAGCTTGGGACAGCGTACCTACGAGCAGTACTTC.

This chain joins TRBV10-1 and TRBJ2-5, with 7 bases fitting TRBD1. The J segment lost 5 bases and the V segment lost 9 bases, leaving 6 bases of the junction unmatched. CDR1 WNHNN and CDR2 SYGVQD come from the germline V gene (reference sequence). The CDR3 contains 12 residues. The CDR3 DNA reads TGCGCCAGTTCGACAGGGTTGGAGACCCAGTACTTC. Translated: CASSTGLETQYF.

The CDR3 nucleotides are TGTGCCAGCAGTCCCCTACAGCCAGAAGCTTTCTTT. This encodes CASSPLQPEAFF. The chain recombines TRBV28 with TRBJ1-1; D call uncertain. Germline V CDR1 and CDR2: MDHEN, SYDVKM. The CDR3 runs 12 residues. Trimming removed 5 bases at V and 8 bases at J, with 12 bases between.

The V gene is TRBV4-2, the J gene TRBJ2-3; maybe TRBD1 (5 bases). Per the germline V gene, CDR1 is LGHNA and CDR2 is YNFKEQ. This CDR3 contains 15 residues. V lost 3 bases and J lost 6, with 16 bases in between. The CDR3 region is CASSHNPRVGDTQYF. The CDR3 bases are TGTGCCAGCAGCCACAACCCCAGGGTGGGCGATACGCAGTATTTT.

This rearrangement joins TRBV4-1 to TRBJ2-3; no reliable D call. The CDR3 has 15 residues. Trimming cost V 1 base and J 0 bases, with 8 bases left between them. CDR1 and CDR2 from the germline V gene are MGHRA and YSYEKL. CDR3 protein: CASSQVSVSTDTQYF. DNA of the CDR3: TGCGCCAGCAGCCAAGTATCGGTCAGCACAGATACGCAGTATTTT.

This chain joins TRBV12-5 and TRBJ2-7, with 8 bases fitting TRBD1. V dropped 6 bases and J dropped 3; count of bases not matched to a gene: 10. Germline assignment: CDR1 LGHNT and CDR2 FRNRAP. The CDR3 extends over 15 amino acids. The chain's CDR3 is CASGPPDRANYEQYF. The CDR3, as DNA: TGTGCTAGTGGACCCCCGGACAGGGCGAACTACGAGCAGTACTTC.

As regards this clone: Mismatch with germline at one junction end may stem from a read error. V gene TRBV2 combines with J gene TRBJ2-5; a weak D match, TRBD2 (8 bases). Germline V gene data show CDR1 as SNHLY and CDR2 as FYNNEI. The CDR3 length is 15 residues. The CDR3 is CASREGTAGVETQYF. CDR3 coding DNA: TGTGCCAGCAGGGAAGGGACAGCGGGGGTAGAGACCCAGTACTTC.

The rearrangement uses TRBV5-5 and TRBJ2-1; no definite D call. The CDR3 runs to 14 residues. Germline values: CDR1 SGHKS, CDR2 YYEKEE (reference sequence). Trimming removed 3 bases at V and 3 bases at J, with 10 bases between. CDR3 loop: CASSSTVNYNEQFF. CDR3 DNA: TGTGCCAGCAGCTCTACGGTGAACTACAATGAGCAGTTCTTC.

This chain joins TRBV9 and TRBJ2-2; D possibly corresponds to TRBD1 (6 bases). Germline lookup yields CDR1 SGDLS and CDR2 YYNGEE. This CDR3 comprises 15 residues. V was pared by 1 base and J by 5 bases, with 12 bases between. The CDR3 loop is CASSVYRVETGELFF. The CDR3 bases are TGTGCCAGCAGCGTATACAGGGTGGAGACCGGGGAGCTGTTTTTT.

This clone was seen once. This chain links TRBV9 with TRBJ1-1, with a tentative D call TRBD1 (6 bases). CDR3 size: 15 residues. Deletions cut 4 bases from V and 5 bases from J, with 18 bases between. Per germline, CDR1 SGDLS and CDR2 YYNGEE. In nucleotides, the CDR3 is TGTGCCAGCAGCCTAGAGGGGGGGGTTGGGACTGAAGCTTTCTTT. Encoded protein: CASSLEGGVGTEAFF.

The chain recombines TRBV27 with TRBJ2-1; weak D call: TRBD1 (6 bases). Germline values: CDR1 MNHEY, CDR2 SMNVEV (reference sequence). CDR3 length equals 15 residues. The V gene lost 5 bases and the J gene lost 6 bases, with 17 bases spanning the gap. The CDR3 reads CASSPQGRGSNEQFF. The CDR3 bases are TGTGCCAGCAGTCCCCAGGGGCGCGGATCCAATGAGCAGTTCTTC.

This clone was observed a single time. The chain has TRBV7-2 and TRBJ2-3, with TRBD2 matching over 14 bases. Germline V gene sequence: CDR1 SGHTA, CDR2 FQGNSA. The ends lost 5 bases at V and 6 bases at J; junction bases unmatched: 16. This CDR3 has 19 amino acids. The CDR3 reads CASSPGLAGVLEYLDTQYF. CDR3 nucleotides: TGTGCCAGCAGCCCGGGACTAGCGGGAGTATTAGAGTATTTGGATACGCAGTATTTT. The full variable domain, rest sourced from reference TRBV7-2 and TRBJ2-3, is GAGVSQSPSNKVTEKGKDVELRCDPISGHTALYWYRQSLGQGLEFLIYFQGNSAPDKSGLPSDRFSAERTGGSVSTLTIQRTQQEDSAVYLCASSPGLAGVLEYLDTQYFGPGTRLTVL.